Presented here are 20 T cell receptor beta chains from one specimen sequenced in a study of immune cell composition in non-small cell lung cancer. Sequencing used immunoSEQ multiplex PCR; TCRdb keeps in-frame clones, though not all of them. The repertoire consists of fewer than 2,000 clones, with 81% occurring once and the leading ten covering about 9%. Sequencing was carried out using lung tumor tissue. The receptors here all came from a human donor with non-small cell lung cancer.

This chain uses TRBV18 with TRBJ2-5, with D hard to call. The V gene's germline CDR1 is KGHSH and CDR2 LQKENI. Trimming left V 6 bases short and J 1 base short, with 9 bases between. This CDR3 is 13 amino acids long. The CDR3 DNA reads TGTGCCAGCTCCCCAGCGCCCCAAGAGACCCAGTACTTC. Protein: CASSPAPQETQYF.

The chain employs TRBV6-1 and TRBJ2-6; D gene ambiguous. The CDR3 has 14 amino acids. From germline, CDR1 is MNHNS and CDR2 SASEGT. The ends were cut back, 6 bases at V and 2 bases at J, with 8 bases in the middle. The CDR3 is CASSGSPGANVLTF. DNA for the CDR3: TGTGCCAGCAGCGGGTCTCCTGGGGCCAACGTCCTGACTTTC.

This chain joins TRBV4-3 and TRBJ2-7, with 9 bases fitting TRBD1. Germline V lookup: CDR1 LGHNA, CDR2 YSLEER. The V gene end was trimmed by 4 bases and the J gene end by 7 bases; junction bases not matched to a gene: 11. This CDR3 is 15 amino acids long. The CDR3 loop reads CASSLNLQGAGEQYV. The CDR3 DNA reads as TGCGCCAGCAGCCTTAATTTACAGGGGGCAGGGGAGCAGTACGTC.

The chain has TRBV6-6 and TRBJ2-2; D might be TRBD2 (6 bases). Germline loops: CDR1 MNHNY, CDR2 SVGAGI (reference sequence). The CDR3 totals 14 residues. Deletions cut 11 bases from V and 3 bases from J, with 16 bases between. The DNA for the CDR3 is TGTGCCTTGTCCGCGGGGCAGCACACCGGGGAGCTGTTTTTT. Its protein is CALSAGQHTGELFF.

The chain carries TRBV10-3 and TRBJ2-7; a weak D match, TRBD2 (6 bases). The V and J ends lost 6 bases and 3 bases respectively, with 15 bases between them. The CDR3 is made up of 14 amino acids. Looked up from germline, CDR1 is ENHRY and CDR2 is SYGVKD. The CDR3 region has the DNA TGTGCCATCAGCACTGGGGACTTAAACTACGAGCAGTACGTC. It specifies CAISTGDLNYEQYV.

V and J are TRBV19 and TRBJ2-1; tentatively, D is TRBD1 (5 bases). Trimming cost V 3 bases and J 6 bases, with 12 bases left between them. The CDR3 is 14 amino acids. Germline V CDR1 and CDR2: LNHDA, SQIVND (reference sequence). This CDR3 reads CASSIQDTGNEQFF. The CDR3 DNA sequence: TGTGCCAGTAGTATCCAGGACACGGGCAATGAGCAGTTCTTC.

The V gene is TRBV10-2, the J gene TRBJ1-3, with D unresolved. V dropped 3 bases and J dropped 0 bases, with 6 bases sitting between them. The CDR3 has 14 residues. Germline lookup yields CDR1 WSHSY and CDR2 SAAADI. DNA for the CDR3: TGCGCCAGCAGTGACCCCCTCTCTGGAAACACCATATATTTT. Amino acid sequence: CASSDPLSGNTIYF.

This clone was detected a few times. J is TRBJ1-1 and V is TRBV5-5, with 7 bases fitting TRBD1. This CDR3 has 16 residues. V lost 0 bases and J lost 0; bases outside the gene matches: 5. CDR1 is SGHKS and CDR2 is YYEKEE in the germline V gene (reference sequence). Here the CDR3 reads CASSLAVGGVNTEAFF. In DNA, the CDR3 is TGTGCCAGCAGCTTGGCCGTAGGGGGCGTGAACACTGAAGCTTTCTTT.

V usage is TRBV9 and J usage is TRBJ2-5, with 10 nucleotides matching TRBD2. Germline values: CDR1 SGDLS, CDR2 YYNGEE. This CDR3 contains 19 residues. Trimming cost V 2 bases and J 5 bases; bases outside gene matches: 18. The DNA for the CDR3 is TGTGCCAGCAGCGTGGGATTCGCTAGCGGGAGTGGTCGTGGGGAGACCCAGTACTTC. Residues: CASSVGFASGSGRGETQYF.

This chain connects TRBV29-1 to TRBJ2-1, with 10 bases aligning to TRBD2. Germline-derived CDR1 and CDR2 are SQVTM and ANQGSEA. The CDR3 has 12 amino acids. J was trimmed by 16 bases and V by 6 bases; bases with no gene match: 12. The CDR3 bases are TGCAGCGTCCAGACTAGCGGGTCTTGGGAATTCTTC. This translates into CSVQTSGSWEFF.

This clone has just one count. The CDR3 protein is CASSLSASLSGNTIYF. In DNA form, the CDR3 reads TGTGCCAGCAGCTTAAGTGCGAGCCTCTCTGGAAACACCATATATTTT. The genes are TRBV5-5 and TRBJ1-3, with D uncertain. The CDR3 runs to 16 residues. Germline V gene sequence: CDR1 SGHKS, CDR2 YYEKEE (reference sequence). Trimming removed 2 bases at V and 0 bases at J, with 12 bases between.

The chain links TRBV11-2 to TRBJ2-5; 9 bases align to TRBD1. The CDR3 has 16 residues. J gave up 5 bases and V 3 bases, and 10 bases lay outside the gene matches. CDR1 and CDR2 (germline): SGHAT, FQNNGV. CDR3 in amino acids: CASSLGGTGILETQYF. The CDR3 DNA is TGTGCCAGCAGCTTGGGCGGGACAGGGATTTTGGAGACCCAGTACTTC. Full variable domain (rest looked up from reference TRBV11-2 and TRBJ2-5): EAGVAQSPRYKIIEKRQSVAFWCNPISGHATLYWYQQILGQGPKLLIQFQNNGVVDDSQLPKDRFSAERLKGVDSTLKIQPAKLEDSAVYLCASSLGGTGILETQYFGPGTRLLVL.

The chain links TRBV7-9 to TRBJ1-2; a weak D match, TRBD1 (5 bases). The CDR3 runs to 16 residues. Germline V gene lookup returns CDR1 SEHNR and CDR2 FQNEAQ (reference sequence). The germline V and J ends were trimmed by 4 bases and 0 bases, with 15 bases remaining between them. The DNA for the CDR3 is TGTGCCAGCAGCTCACCGACAGCGATCCCTAACTATGGCTACACCTTC. Translation gives CASSSPTAIPNYGYTF.

The chain recombines TRBV5-1 with TRBJ1-6; 7 nucleotides line up with TRBD1. V lost 2 bases, J lost 5 bases, and 1 base stayed unmatched. The CDR3 is 14 amino acids. From germline, CDR1 is SGHRS and CDR2 YFSETQ. CDR3 DNA: TGCGCCAGCAGCTTCGGACAGGATAATTCACCCCTCCACTTT. Its translation: CASSFGQDNSPLHF.

The chain is built from TRBV27 and TRBJ2-3; 13 bases align to TRBD2. Germline loops: CDR1 MNHEY, CDR2 SMNVEV (reference sequence). V dropped 5 bases and J dropped 0; count of bases not matched to a gene: 8. The CDR3 is 18 residues long. CDR3 sequence (DNA): TGTGCCAGCAGTCCCGGGACTAGCGGGACTACTAGCACAGATACGCAGTATTTT. Encoded protein: CASSPGTSGTTSTDTQYF.

This chain joins TRBV11-3 and TRBJ2-4; D is possibly TRBD1 (5 bases). This CDR3 region has 14 residues. The V end was cut by 5 bases, the J end by 5 bases, with 13 bases between. Germline CDR1 SGHNT, CDR2 YENEEA. The CDR3 bases are TGTGCCAGCAGCCGGACCGCAGGGCAAAACATTCAGTACTTC. Amino acids: CASSRTAGQNIQYF.

This sequence joins TRBV13 and TRBJ2-1, with 8 bases that match TRBD2. In germline, CDR1 is PRHDT, CDR2 FYEKMQ (reference sequence). CDR3 size: 14 residues. V dropped 3 bases and J dropped 6; count of bases not matched to a gene: 4. CDR3 loop: CASSFASGRNEQFF. CDR3 DNA sequence: TGTGCCAGCAGCTTTGCTAGCGGGCGCAATGAGCAGTTCTTC.

The CDR3 reads CASSLRAGGGTDTQYF. CDR3 coding DNA: TGCGCCAGCAGCTTGAGAGCGGGAGGTGGCACAGATACGCAGTATTTT. This rearrangement joins TRBV5-1 to TRBJ2-3, with TRBD2 matching over 9 bases. The CDR3 contains 16 residues. V lost 1 base to trimming and J lost 1 base; unmatched junction nucleotides: 4. From germline, CDR1 is SGHRS and CDR2 YFSETQ.

The chain is built from TRBV10-2 and TRBJ1-5; no clear D gene. Per the germline V gene, CDR1 is WSHSY and CDR2 is SAAADI. V was trimmed by 5 bases and J by 0 bases, leaving 11 bases between them. This CDR3 contains 15 residues. CDR3 loop: CASSSPGISNQPQHF. The CDR3 nucleotides read TGCGCCAGCAGTTCTCCGGGAATTAGCAATCAGCCCCAGCATTTT.

The chain links TRBV4-1 to TRBJ2-3; possible D gene TRBD2, 6 bases. This CDR3 is built from 13 residues. Germline V gene lookup returns CDR1 MGHRA and CDR2 YSYEKL. V dropped 5 bases and J dropped 5 bases, with 11 bases sitting between them. The CDR3 protein is CASSAPGVDTQYF. Here the CDR3 DNA reads TGCGCCAGCAGCGCTCCGGGAGTAGATACGCAGTATTTT.